This T cell receptor beta chain was retrieved from a study of blood T cell repertoires in COVID-19. For the study at large: From T cells, B-cell-depleted T cells, or PBMCs came the material, which was cDNA or gDNA.

The CDR3 is 17 amino acids. From germline, CDR1 is MNHEY and CDR2 SMNVEV (reference sequence). Trimming took 8 bases from V and 8 from J, leaving 27 bases between them. Original analysis: For nucleated cells, counts were estimated from reference gene primer amplification. Clones were read by immunoSEQ multiplex PCR, and TCRdb kept only the in-frame ones, dropping some. V and J calls and clone size are copied from that table; D and trimming were computed from the DNA. This sample has about 200,000 clones; about 90% occur once, and the top ten carry approximately 0.64%. Sequenced: peripheral blood. The V call is TRBV27, the J call TRBJ1-4, with D possibly being TRBD1 (5 bases). The sequence came from a man aged 45 to 65 with acute or convalescent COVID-19. The DNA for the CDR3 is TGTGCCAGCGCGTCCAACTCTCTACCAGGGTCTTGGGAAAAACTGTTTTTT. Its protein is CASASNSLPGSWEKLFF. The variable domain in full, completed from reference TRBV27 and TRBJ1-4, reads EAQVTQNPRYLITVTGKKLTVTCSQNMNHEYMSWYRQDPGLGLRQIYYSMNVEVTDKGDVPEGYKVSRKEKRNFPLILESPSPNQTSLYFCASASNSLPGSWEKLFFGSGTQLSVL.